The TCR beta chain under discussion was sequenced for a study of shared clonotypes between healthy human individuals. Overall study context: A donor's plate count was three for CD4 naive and three for CD4 memory; CD8 naive had two and CD8 memory one.

This CDR3 has 13 residues. Germline V gives CDR1 MGHRA, CDR2 YSYEKL. The V end was cut by 2 bases, the J end by 1 base, with 3 bases between. Remarks on this clone: Its antigen is as yet unknown.

The naive CD8 fraction comprised CD45RO-negative cells positively selected for CCR7 and excluded terminally differentiated effector memory CD45RA+ cells. This table comes from immunoSEQ multiplex PCR, and its TCRdb copy is limited to in-frame clones, with some not included. The sample shows 550,000 to 650,000 clones, approximately 96% of them seen only once. Study observations and caveats: About 5% of naive CD4 clonotypes were shared across a few donors.

The specimen was naive CD8+ T cells sorted from blood. The chain carries TRBV4-1 and TRBJ1-3; D is undetermined. The receptor was isolated from a young woman in good health. The CDR3 loop is CASSQISGNTIYF. In nucleotides, the CDR3 is TGCGCCAGCAGCCAAATATCTGGAAACACCATATATTTT.